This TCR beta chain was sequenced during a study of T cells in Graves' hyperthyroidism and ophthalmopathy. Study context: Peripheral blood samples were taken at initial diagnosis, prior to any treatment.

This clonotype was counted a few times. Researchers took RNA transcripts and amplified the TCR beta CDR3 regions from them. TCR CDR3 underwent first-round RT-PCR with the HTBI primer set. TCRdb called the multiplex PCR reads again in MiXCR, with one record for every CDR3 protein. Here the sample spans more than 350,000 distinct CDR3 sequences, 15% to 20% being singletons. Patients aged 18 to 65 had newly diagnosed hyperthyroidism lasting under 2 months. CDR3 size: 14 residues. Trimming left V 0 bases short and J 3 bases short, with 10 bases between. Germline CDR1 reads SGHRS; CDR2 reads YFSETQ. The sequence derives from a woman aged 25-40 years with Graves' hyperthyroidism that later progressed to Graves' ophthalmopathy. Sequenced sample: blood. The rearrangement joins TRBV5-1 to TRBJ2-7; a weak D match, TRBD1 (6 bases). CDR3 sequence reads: CASSLAHRVYEQYF. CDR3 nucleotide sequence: TGCGCCAGCAGCTTGGCCCACAGGGTCTACGAGCAGTACTTC.